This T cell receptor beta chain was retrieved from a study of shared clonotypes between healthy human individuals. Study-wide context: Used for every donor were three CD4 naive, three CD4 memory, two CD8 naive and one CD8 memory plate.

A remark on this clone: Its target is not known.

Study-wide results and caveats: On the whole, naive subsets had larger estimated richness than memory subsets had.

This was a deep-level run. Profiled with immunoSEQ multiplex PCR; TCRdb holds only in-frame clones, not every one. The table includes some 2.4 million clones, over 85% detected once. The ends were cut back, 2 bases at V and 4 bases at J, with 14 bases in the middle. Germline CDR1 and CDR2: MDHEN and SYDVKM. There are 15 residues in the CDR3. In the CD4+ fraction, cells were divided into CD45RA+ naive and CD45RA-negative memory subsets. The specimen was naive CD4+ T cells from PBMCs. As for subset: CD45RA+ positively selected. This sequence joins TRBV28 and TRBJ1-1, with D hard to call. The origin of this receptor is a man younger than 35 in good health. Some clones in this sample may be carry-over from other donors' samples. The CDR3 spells CASSLDPIPTTEAFF. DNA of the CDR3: TGTGCCAGCAGTTTAGATCCGATTCCGACCACTGAAGCTTTCTTT.